This T cell receptor beta chain appears in the sequencing data of a study of shared clonotypes between healthy human individuals. Repertoires were generated with immunoSEQ multiplex PCR, while TCRdb's copy carries only in-frame clones and drops some. In the table there are approximately 2,000,000 clones, about 93% of which are singletons. Details on this clone: Its antigen remains unknown.

Broader study findings: Non-shared clonotypes showed lower generation probabilities than clonotypes common to all four donors.

V was pared by 3 bases and J by 0 bases, with 13 bases between. Germline lookup yields CDR1 SGDLS and CDR2 YYNGEE. The CDR3 has 16 residues. CD8 cells classed as naive were CD45RO-negative and positively selected for CCR7, excluding terminally differentiated effector memory CD45RA+ cells. The clonotype comes from a man between 18 and 29 years old in good health. Some clones in this sample may be carry-over from other donors' samples. Sequenced input: naive CD8+ T cells from PBMCs. The chain employs TRBV9 and TRBJ2-1; no clear D gene. CDR3 nucleotides: TGTGCCAGCAGCGGATCCAGCCCCAGCTCCTACAATGAGCAGTTCTTC. It translates to CASSGSSPSSYNEQFF.